This T cell receptor (beta chain) was recorded in a study of PD-1 blockade in classical Hodgkin lymphoma. Whole-study context: Every 2 weeks, patients got 3 mg/kg intravenous nivolumab. Study-level points and caveats: Newly diagnosed patients were said to have less baseline TCR diversity than healthy donors did. Patients starting nivolumab less than 1 year after ASCT had lower diversity and were excluded from later analyses.

The CDR3 sequence is 14 residues long. Between the trimmed V and J ends, which lost 1 base and 1 base, there was a span of 11 bases. Per germline, CDR1 GTSNPN and CDR2 SVGIG (reference sequence). Profiling relied on immunoSEQ multiplex PCR, and the TCRdb table lists in-frame clones only, not all of them. This sample has about 43,000 clones, with over 65% found just once. Every single patient, without exception, relapsed after autologous stem cell transplantation, and brentuximab vedotin exposure varied. Responses achieved at best were complete response, partial response or progressive disease. As regards this clone: The antigen is not known.

The source was peripheral blood mononuclear cells (PBMCs), collected before the second cycle of nivolumab. The receptor's source is a human donor with classical Hodgkin lymphoma. The chain combines TRBV30 with TRBJ2-7; D may be TRBD2 (5 bases). Here the CDR3 DNA reads TGTGCCTGGAGTGGTAGCGCCGCGTCCTACGAGCAGTACTTC. Residues: CAWSGSAASYEQYF.